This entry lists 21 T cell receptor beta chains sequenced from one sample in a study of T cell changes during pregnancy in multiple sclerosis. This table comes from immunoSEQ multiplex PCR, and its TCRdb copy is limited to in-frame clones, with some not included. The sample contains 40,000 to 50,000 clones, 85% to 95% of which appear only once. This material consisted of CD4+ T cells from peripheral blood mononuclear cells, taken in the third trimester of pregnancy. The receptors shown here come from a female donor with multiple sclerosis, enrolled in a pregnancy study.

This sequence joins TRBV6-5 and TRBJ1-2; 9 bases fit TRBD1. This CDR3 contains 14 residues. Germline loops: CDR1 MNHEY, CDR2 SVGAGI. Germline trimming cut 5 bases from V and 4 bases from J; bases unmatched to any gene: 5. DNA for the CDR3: TGTGCCAGCAGTCTCGGACAGGGGACCTATGGCTACACCTTC. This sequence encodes CASSLGQGTYGYTF.

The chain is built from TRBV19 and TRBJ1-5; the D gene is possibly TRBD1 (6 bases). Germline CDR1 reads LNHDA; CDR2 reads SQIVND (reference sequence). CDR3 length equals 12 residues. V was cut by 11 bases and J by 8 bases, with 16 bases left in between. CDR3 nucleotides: TGTGCCGGGGGGGCCGGCCGGGAGCCCCAGCATTTT. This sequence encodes CAGGAGREPQHF.

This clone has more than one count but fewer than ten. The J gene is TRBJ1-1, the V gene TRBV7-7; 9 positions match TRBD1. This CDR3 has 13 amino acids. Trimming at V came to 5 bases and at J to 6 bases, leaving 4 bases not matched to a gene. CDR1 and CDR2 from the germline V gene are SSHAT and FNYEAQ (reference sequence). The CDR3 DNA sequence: TGTGCCAGCAGCAGGCGACAGGGGGCTGAAGCTTTCTTT. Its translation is CASSRRQGAEAFF.

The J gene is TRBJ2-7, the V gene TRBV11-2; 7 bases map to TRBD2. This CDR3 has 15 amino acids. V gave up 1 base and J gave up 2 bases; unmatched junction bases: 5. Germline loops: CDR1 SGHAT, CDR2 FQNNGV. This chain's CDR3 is CASSLGAGVAYEQYF. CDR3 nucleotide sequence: TGTGCCAGCAGCTTAGGGGCGGGGGTCGCCTACGAGCAGTACTTC.

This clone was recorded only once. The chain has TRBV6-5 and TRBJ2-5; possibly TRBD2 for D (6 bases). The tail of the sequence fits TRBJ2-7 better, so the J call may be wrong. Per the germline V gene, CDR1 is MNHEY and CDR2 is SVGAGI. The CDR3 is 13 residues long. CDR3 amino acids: CASRPGGGNEQYF. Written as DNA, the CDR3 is TGTGCCAGCAGACCGGGTGGGGGGAACGAGCAGTACTTC.

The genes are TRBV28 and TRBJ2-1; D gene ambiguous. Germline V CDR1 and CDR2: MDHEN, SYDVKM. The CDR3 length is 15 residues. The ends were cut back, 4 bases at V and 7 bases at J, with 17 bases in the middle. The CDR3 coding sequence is TGTGCCAGCAGTTCCCCGGGTCCGTCCCGAAATGAGCAGTTCTTC. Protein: CASSSPGPSRNEQFF. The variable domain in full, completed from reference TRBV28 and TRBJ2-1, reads DVKVTQSSRYLVKRTGEKVFLECVQDMDHENMFWYRQDPGLGLRLIYFSYDVKMKEKGDIPEGYSVSREKKERFSLILESASTNQTSMYLCASSSPGPSRNEQFFGPGTRLTVL.

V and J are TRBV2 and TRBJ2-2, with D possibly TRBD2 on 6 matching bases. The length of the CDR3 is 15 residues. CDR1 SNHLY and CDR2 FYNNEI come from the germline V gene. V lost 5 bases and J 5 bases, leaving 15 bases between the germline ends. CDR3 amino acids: CASSPGGRGTGELFF. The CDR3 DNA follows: TGTGCCAGCAGTCCTGGGGGGAGAGGTACCGGGGAGCTGTTTTTT.

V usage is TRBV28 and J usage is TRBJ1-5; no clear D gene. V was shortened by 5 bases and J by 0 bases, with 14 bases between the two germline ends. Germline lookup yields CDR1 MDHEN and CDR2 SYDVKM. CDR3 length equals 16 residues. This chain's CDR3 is CASSPLQLDSNQPQHF. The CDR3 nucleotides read TGTGCCAGCAGTCCCCTACAGCTGGATAGCAATCAGCCCCAGCATTTT.

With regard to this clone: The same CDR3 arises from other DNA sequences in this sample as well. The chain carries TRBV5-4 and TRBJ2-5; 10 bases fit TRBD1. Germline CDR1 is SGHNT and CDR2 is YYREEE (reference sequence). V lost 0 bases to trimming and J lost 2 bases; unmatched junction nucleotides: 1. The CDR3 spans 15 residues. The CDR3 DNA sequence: TGTGCCAGCAGCTTGGGGGACAGGGGACAAGAGACCCAGTACTTC. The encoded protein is CASSLGDRGQETQYF.

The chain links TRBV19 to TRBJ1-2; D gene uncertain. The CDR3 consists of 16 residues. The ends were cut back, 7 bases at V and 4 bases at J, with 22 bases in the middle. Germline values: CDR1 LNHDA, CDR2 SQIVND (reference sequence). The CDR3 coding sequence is TGTGCCAGTATGGTTGATGGGATGCAGGACTTCTATGGCTACACCTTC. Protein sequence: CASMVDGMQDFYGYTF.

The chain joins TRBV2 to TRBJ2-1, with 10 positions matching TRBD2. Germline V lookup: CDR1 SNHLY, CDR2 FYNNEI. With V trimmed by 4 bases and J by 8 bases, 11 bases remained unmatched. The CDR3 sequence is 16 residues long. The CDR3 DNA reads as TGTGCCAGCAGTGTGGAAGCGGGGGGGATAAACCATGAGCAGTTCTTC. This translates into CASSVEAGGINHEQFF.

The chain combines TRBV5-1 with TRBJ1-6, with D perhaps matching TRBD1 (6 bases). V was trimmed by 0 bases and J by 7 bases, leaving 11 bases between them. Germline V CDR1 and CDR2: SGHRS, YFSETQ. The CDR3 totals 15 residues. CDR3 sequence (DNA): TGCGCCAGCAGCTTGGGGACAGTTCCCAATTCACCCCTCCACTTT. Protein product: CASSLGTVPNSPLHF.

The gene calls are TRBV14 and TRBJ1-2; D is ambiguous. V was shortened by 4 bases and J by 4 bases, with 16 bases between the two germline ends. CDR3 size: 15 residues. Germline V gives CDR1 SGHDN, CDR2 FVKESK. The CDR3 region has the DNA TGTGCCAGCAGCCCCGCGGGAAGGATCGGCTATGGCTACACCTTC. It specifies CASSPAGRIGYGYTF.

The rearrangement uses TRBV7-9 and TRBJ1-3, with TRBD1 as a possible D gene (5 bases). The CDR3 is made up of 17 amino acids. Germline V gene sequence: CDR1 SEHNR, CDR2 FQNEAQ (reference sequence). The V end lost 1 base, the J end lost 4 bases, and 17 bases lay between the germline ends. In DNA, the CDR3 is TGTGCCAGCAGCTTAGTGGGACCCCTGCGGGACGGAAACACCATATATTTT. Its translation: CASSLVGPLRDGNTIYF.

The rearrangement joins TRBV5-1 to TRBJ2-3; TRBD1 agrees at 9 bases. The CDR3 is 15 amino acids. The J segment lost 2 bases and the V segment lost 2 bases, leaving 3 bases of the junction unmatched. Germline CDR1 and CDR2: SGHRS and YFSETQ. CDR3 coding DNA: TGCGCCAGCAGCTTTGGGGACAGGGTCACAGATACGCAGTATTTT. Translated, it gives CASSFGDRVTDTQYF. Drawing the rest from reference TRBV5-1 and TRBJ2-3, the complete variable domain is KAGVTQTPRYLIKTRGQQVTLSCSPISGHRSVSWYQQTPGQGLQFLFEYFSETQRNKGNFPGRFSGRQFSNSRSEMNVSTLELGDSALYLCASSFGDRVTDTQYFGPGTRLTVL.

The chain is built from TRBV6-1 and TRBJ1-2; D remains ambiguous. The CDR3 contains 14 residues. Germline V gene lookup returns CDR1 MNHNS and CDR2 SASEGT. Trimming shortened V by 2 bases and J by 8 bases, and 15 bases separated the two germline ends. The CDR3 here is CASSEFLSLRGYTF. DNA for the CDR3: TGTGCCAGCAGTGAATTTTTGTCGCTTCGGGGCTACACCTTC.

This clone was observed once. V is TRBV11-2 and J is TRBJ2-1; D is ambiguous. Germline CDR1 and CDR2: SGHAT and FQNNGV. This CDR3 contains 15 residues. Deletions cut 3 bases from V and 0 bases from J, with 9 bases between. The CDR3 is CASSLVSSSYNEQFF. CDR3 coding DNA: TGTGCCAGCAGCTTGGTTTCGAGCTCCTACAATGAGCAGTTCTTC.

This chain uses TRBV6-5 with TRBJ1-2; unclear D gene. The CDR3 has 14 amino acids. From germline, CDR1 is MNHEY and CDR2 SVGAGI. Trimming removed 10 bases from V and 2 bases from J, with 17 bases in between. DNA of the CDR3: TGTGCCACGCGAAGAGGACTACTAAACTATGGCTACACCTTC. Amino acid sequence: CATRRGLLNYGYTF.

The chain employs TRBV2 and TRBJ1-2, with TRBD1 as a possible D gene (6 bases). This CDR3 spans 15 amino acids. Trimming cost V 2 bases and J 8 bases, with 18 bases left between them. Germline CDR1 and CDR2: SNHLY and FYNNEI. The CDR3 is CASSERSGGARGYTF. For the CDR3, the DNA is TGTGCCAGCAGTGAAAGGTCGGGGGGGGCCAGAGGCTACACCTTC. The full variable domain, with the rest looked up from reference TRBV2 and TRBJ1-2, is EPEVTQTPSHQVTQMGQEVILRCVPISNHLYFYWYRQILGQKVEFLVSFYNNEISEKSEIFDDQFSVERPDGSNFTLKIRSTKLEDSAMYFCASSERSGGARGYTFGSGTRLTVV.

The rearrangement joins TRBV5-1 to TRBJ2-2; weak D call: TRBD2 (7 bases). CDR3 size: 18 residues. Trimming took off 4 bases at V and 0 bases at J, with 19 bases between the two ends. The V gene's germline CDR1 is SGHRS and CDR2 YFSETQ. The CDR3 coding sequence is TGCGCCAGCAGCCTGGGGGGGACACGGAATGCGAACACCGGGGAGCTGTTTTTT. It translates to CASSLGGTRNANTGELFF.

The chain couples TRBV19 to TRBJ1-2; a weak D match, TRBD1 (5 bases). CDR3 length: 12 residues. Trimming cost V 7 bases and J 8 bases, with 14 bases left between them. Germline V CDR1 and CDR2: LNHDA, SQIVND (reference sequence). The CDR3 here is CASNLSGGGYTF. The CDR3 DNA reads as TGTGCCAGTAATCTCAGCGGGGGAGGCTACACCTTC.